These 10 T cell receptor beta chains were sequenced from one sample in a study of cytomegalovirus exposure and HLA in healthy donors (dated by TCRdb to about 2017). The library was made by the immunoSEQ multiplex PCR assay. For the multiplex PCR, a mixture combining 60 forward primers for TCR Vbeta segments and 13 reverse primers for TCR Jbeta segments was used. Drawn from immuneACCESS, this table holds only the in-frame rearrangements with V and J called that TCRdb kept. Clones are partly lost; checked studies trace under half to an unresolved V gene and leave the rest unexplained. Within this sample are some 200,000 clones, with 80% to 85% of them counted one time only. The ten largest clones add up to approximately 6.3% of the sample. Sequencing was carried out using PBMCs. The receptors originated from a man in his forties in good health and CMV-seropositive.

The chain employs TRBV5-1 and TRBJ2-7; 7 nucleotides line up with TRBD2. From germline, CDR1 is SGHRS and CDR2 YFSETQ. The CDR3 runs to 14 residues. The V segment lost 7 bases and the J segment 4 bases; nucleotides outside the gene matches: 11. The CDR3 bases are TGCGCCAGCGGCCTTTCGGGGGGTGGGTACGAGCAGTACTTC. This translates into CASGLSGGGYEQYF.

This rearrangement joins TRBV6-1 to TRBJ1-5; possibly TRBD1 for D (6 bases). The germline V and J ends were trimmed by 0 bases and 6 bases, with 12 bases remaining between them. This CDR3 is 15 amino acids long. The V gene's germline CDR1 is MNHNS and CDR2 SASEGT. The CDR3: CASSEAGEQGQPQHF. The DNA of the CDR3 is TGTGCCAGCAGTGAAGCAGGGGAACAGGGTCAGCCCCAGCATTTT.

In this sample, this clone turned up once. V is TRBV28 and J is TRBJ2-7; D is ambiguous. This CDR3 spans 11 amino acids. Trimming stripped 6 bases from V and 2 bases from J, with 5 bases between. CDR1 MDHEN and CDR2 SYDVKM come from the germline V gene. CDR3 DNA: TGTGCCAGCAGACAGACCTACGAGCAGTACTTC. This codes for CASRQTYEQYF.

V is TRBV30 and J is TRBJ2-3; 10 bases align to TRBD2. The trim removed 5 bases at V and 2 bases at J, leaving 10 bases unmatched. This CDR3 has 16 residues. Germline values: CDR1 GTSNPN, CDR2 SVGIG (reference sequence). CDR3 residues: CAWEGTSGAYTDTQYF. The CDR3 nucleotides are TGTGCCTGGGAAGGTACTAGCGGGGCGTACACAGATACGCAGTATTTT.

This sequence joins TRBV7-3 and TRBJ1-1; 8 bases match TRBD1. After removal of 2 bases from V and 10 bases from J, the junction contained 18 bases not matched to a gene. The germline V gene encodes CDR1 SGHTA and CDR2 FQGTGA. The CDR3 sequence is 17 residues long. This CDR3 reads CASSLEIVGTGKEGAFF. Here the CDR3 DNA reads TGTGCCAGCAGCTTAGAGATCGTAGGGACAGGTAAGGAGGGAGCTTTCTTT.

The chain employs TRBV6-4 and TRBJ2-3; TRBD2 agrees at 13 bases. Unmatched junction bases numbered 4, after V lost 7 bases and J lost 0 bases. Germline-derived CDR1 and CDR2 are MRHNA and SNTAGT. The CDR3 contains 16 residues. The CDR3 DNA reads TGTGCCAGCATTCGGACTAGCGGGGGAAGCACAGATACGCAGTATTTT. Protein sequence: CASIRTSGGSTDTQYF.

This chain joins TRBV28 and TRBJ1-2; 7 positions match TRBD1. The germline V gene encodes CDR1 MDHEN and CDR2 SYDVKM. Trimming at V came to 1 base and at J to 5 bases, leaving 4 bases not matched to a gene. The CDR3 contains 14 residues. CDR3 residues: CASSLLGTAYGYTF. CDR3 bases: TGTGCCAGCAGTTTATTGGGGACAGCTTATGGCTACACCTTC.

The V gene is TRBV30, the J gene TRBJ2-2, with TRBD1 matching 9 bases. Trimming removed 2 bases from V and 5 bases from J; junction bases left unmatched: 6. The CDR3 sequence is 15 residues long. From germline, CDR1 is GTSNPN and CDR2 SVGIG (reference sequence). The CDR3 sequence: CAWSPGQGKTGELFF. The CDR3 bases are TGTGCCTGGAGTCCCGGACAGGGGAAGACCGGGGAGCTGTTTTTT.

This clone was seen ten or more times. This chain links TRBV5-4 with TRBJ1-1; the match to TRBD1 covers 7 bases. J gave up 0 bases and V 3 bases, and 2 bases lay outside the gene matches. Germline V gene sequence: CDR1 SGHNT, CDR2 YYREEE (reference sequence). The CDR3 is 14 residues long. CDR3 in amino acids: CASSSQGVNTEAFF. The CDR3, as DNA: TGTGCCAGCAGCTCCCAGGGGGTGAACACTGAAGCTTTCTTT.

The CDR3 region has the DNA TGTGCCAGCAGCTTAGCCGGGGGAAGGGAGCAGTACTTC. Protein product: CASSLAGGREQYF. The genes are TRBV7-2 and TRBJ2-7, with a tentative D call TRBD2 (6 bases). There are 13 residues in the CDR3. Trimming shortened V by 0 bases and J by 7 bases, and 10 bases separated the two germline ends. CDR1 and CDR2 from the germline V gene are SGHTA and FQGNSA.